This TCR beta chain was sequenced during a study of OX40 agonist ivuxolimab in advanced cancers. Study-level background: Previous treatment with anti-PD-1, anti-PD-L1 or anti-CTLA-4 therapy was allowed; about 37% had received some.

Sequencing was performed with immunoSEQ multiplex PCR; in TCRdb, only in-frame clones are kept and a portion is missing. The data contain tens of thousands of clones, almost 95% of them singletons. People who had autoimmune disease history or systemic immunosuppression were excluded. Study observations and caveats: Relative to CD4+, CD8+ T cells held more expanded clones on average.

With respect to this clone: The antigen is undetermined. The sample holds other DNA sequences that translate to the same CDR3.

The germline V gene has CDR1 SGDLS and CDR2 YYNGEE. The CDR3 contains 13 residues. V was pared by 0 bases and J by 8 bases, with 8 bases between. V is TRBV9 and J is TRBJ2-2; D may correspond to TRBD1 or TRBD2 (5 bases each). The sequencing here drew on CD4+ or CD8+ T cells sorted from blood, taken in a trial of the OX40 agonist ivuxolimab. The clonotype originates from an adult with an advanced solid tumor such as melanoma, head and neck, liver or kidney cancer. This CDR3 reads CASSVEGTGELFF. DNA for the CDR3: TGTGCCAGCAGCGTAGAAGGGACGGGGGAGCTGTTTTTT.